This T cell receptor (beta chain) was sequenced for a study of patients and donors after allogeneic stem cell transplantation (TCRdb year 2020). Preparation of the library involved RT-PCR. The instrument was a NextSeq 550. TCRdb trimmed the raw reads at Q25, called clones with MiXCR and kept productive beta chains. Each entry merges the rows of one CDR3 protein and shows their most common DNA and genes. The sample profile shows roughly 200,000 distinct CDR3 sequences; 35% to 45% of them were found once. The ten largest clones add up to around 10% of the sample. CDR1 SQVTM and CDR2 ANQGSEA are derived from the germline V gene. Taken from cysteine to phenylalanine, the CDR3 has 16 residues. Just CDR3 DNA is preserved here, 48 bases in frame from base 1. In regard to this clonotype: What this receptor recognizes is not known. At one boundary the junction diverges from the germline segment, which might be a read error.

This sequence originates from a human donor who was either an allogeneic HSCT recipient or a stem cell or donor lymphocyte infusion donor (not recorded which). It is not recorded whose cells these are; they may come from a transplant donor. This chain joins TRBV29-1 to TRBJ1-2; the D gene cannot be named for sure. The sequenced sample was blood, either unsorted or a sorted T cell fraction (not recorded which). The bases are TGCAGCGTACCGCCTGAACAGACCACCCCTAACTATGCCTACACCTTC. It is translated as CSVPPEQTTPNYAYTF.